A selection of T cell receptor beta chains follows, all from one sample in a study of T cells in tumors after PD-1 blockade. Method: immunoSEQ multiplex PCR; TCRdb's copy keeps in-frame clones and lacks some. The sample comprises roughly 48,000 clones, approximately 84% of which are singletons, and approximately 4.1% rests with the top ten. The material was PBMCs, obtained before anti-PD-1 treatment. The receptors shown here come from a human donor with basal cell carcinoma. Both conserved end residues are part of each CDR3. D genes are given only for firm matches. Expanded clones are given a class, and other clones once, few, many or no size at all.

d_gene: TRBD1; abundance: -; j_gene: TRBJ1-2; v_gene: TRBV19; CDR3aa: CASRDRETYGYTF; CDR3nt: TGTGCCAGTAGGGACAGGGAAACCTATGGCTACACCTTC
d_gene: TRBD2; abundance: -; j_gene: TRBJ2-4; v_gene: TRBV18; CDR3aa: CASSPLAGGPLSKNIQYF; CDR3nt: TGTGCCAGCTCACCACTAGCGGGGGGGCCCTTATCCAAAAACATTCAGTACTTC
d_gene: TRBD1; abundance: -; j_gene: TRBJ1-1; v_gene: TRBV5-4; CDR3aa: CASSPDRGRENTEAFF; CDR3nt: TGTGCCAGCAGCCCAGACAGGGGGCGCGAAAACACTGAAGCTTTCTTT
d_gene: -; abundance: few; j_gene: TRBJ2-5; v_gene: TRBV5-1; CDR3aa: CASSLSASTATQYF; CDR3nt: TGCGCCAGCAGCTTAAGCGCTAGCACAGCGACCCAGTACTTC
d_gene: -; abundance: -; j_gene: TRBJ2-5; v_gene: TRBV29-1; CDR3aa: CSGLGQMRETQYF; CDR3nt: TGCAGCGGATTAGGACAGATGAGGGAGACCCAGTACTTC
d_gene: -; abundance: -; j_gene: TRBJ1-6; v_gene: TRBV29-1; CDR3aa: CSVQPDYNSPLHF; CDR3nt: TGCAGCGTTCAGCCAGACTATAATTCACCCCTCCACTTT
d_gene: -; abundance: -; j_gene: TRBJ1-6; v_gene: TRBV7-9; CDR3aa: CATSARPGPNSPLHF; CDR3nt: TGTGCCACTTCGGCCCGGCCAGGGCCTAATTCACCCCTCCACTTT
d_gene: -; abundance: -; j_gene: TRBJ2-7; v_gene: TRBV30; CDR3aa: CAWSLYREGEQYF; CDR3nt: TGTGCCTGGAGTCTCTACAGGGAGGGGGAGCAGTACTTC
d_gene: -; abundance: -; j_gene: TRBJ2-6; v_gene: TRBV29-1; CDR3aa: CSVGGIGANVLTF; CDR3nt: TGCAGCGTTGGAGGCATCGGGGCCAACGTCCTGACTTTC
d_gene: TRBD2; abundance: -; j_gene: TRBJ2-1; v_gene: TRBV5-1; CDR3aa: CASSLNAGEYDEQFF; CDR3nt: TGCGCCAGCAGCTTGAATGCGGGGGAATACGATGAGCAGTTCTTC
d_gene: -; abundance: -; j_gene: TRBJ2-3; v_gene: TRBV6-6; CDR3aa: CASTEDRTDTQYF; CDR3nt: TGTGCCAGCACCGAGGATCGCACAGATACGCAGTATTTT
d_gene: -; abundance: -; j_gene: TRBJ2-2; v_gene: TRBV19; CDR3aa: CASSIKLGSNTGELFF; CDR3nt: TGTGCCAGTAGTATAAAGTTGGGGAGTAACACCGGGGAGCTGTTTTTT
d_gene: TRBD1; abundance: -; j_gene: TRBJ1-1; v_gene: TRBV4-1; CDR3aa: CASSLLYSGQGTEAFF; CDR3nt: TGCGCCAGCAGCCTACTCTACTCCGGACAGGGCACTGAAGCTTTCTTT
d_gene: -; abundance: -; j_gene: TRBJ2-5; v_gene: TRBV19; CDR3aa: CASSFSGVGETQYF; CDR3nt: TGTGCCAGTAGTTTTTCGGGGGTAGGAGAGACCCAGTACTTC
d_gene: -; abundance: -; j_gene: TRBJ2-2; v_gene: TRBV5-1; CDR3aa: CASSPDTGELFF; CDR3nt: TGCGCCAGCAGCCCTGACACCGGGGAGCTGTTTTTT
d_gene: TRBD2; abundance: -; j_gene: TRBJ2-3; v_gene: TRBV7-8; CDR3aa: CASSTGLAGVTDTQYF; CDR3nt: TGTGCCAGCAGCACGGGACTAGCGGGGGTCACAGATACGCAGTATTTT
d_gene: -; abundance: once; j_gene: TRBJ2-1; v_gene: TRBV6-6; CDR3aa: CASSPWAGYNEQFF; CDR3nt: TGTGCCAGCAGCCCTTGGGCCGGCTACAATGAGCAGTTCTTC
d_gene: TRBD1; abundance: -; j_gene: TRBJ1-5; v_gene: TRBV7-2; CDR3aa: CASSIRTGGDQPQHF; CDR3nt: TGTGCCAGCAGCATCAGGACAGGGGGGGATCAGCCCCAGCATTTT
d_gene: -; abundance: -; j_gene: TRBJ2-7; v_gene: TRBV21-1; CDR3aa: CASSRVRTGGYEQYF; CDR3nt: TGTGCCAGCAGCAGGGTCAGGACAGGGGGTTACGAGCAGTACTTC
d_gene: TRBD1; abundance: -; j_gene: TRBJ2-5; v_gene: TRBV5-1; CDR3aa: CASSSEIRQGETQYF; CDR3nt: TGCGCCAGCAGCTCCGAAATTCGACAGGGGGAGACCCAGTACTTC
d_gene: -; abundance: -; j_gene: TRBJ1-4; v_gene: TRBV5-4; CDR3aa: CASSLWGGANEKLFF; CDR3nt: TGTGCCAGCAGCTTGTGGGGAGGTGCTAATGAAAAACTGTTTTTT
d_gene: -; abundance: -; j_gene: TRBJ1-6; v_gene: TRBV19; CDR3aa: CARGSNGPKRDSYNSPLHF; CDR3nt: TGTGCCAGGGGATCAAACGGACCAAAGAGGGACTCCTATAATTCACCCCTCCACTTT
d_gene: -; abundance: -; j_gene: TRBJ2-5; v_gene: TRBV5-6; CDR3aa: CASSYLPWETQYF; CDR3nt: TGTGCCAGCAGCTACCTCCCCTGGGAGACCCAGTACTTC
d_gene: -; abundance: -; j_gene: TRBJ1-2; v_gene: TRBV18; CDR3aa: CASRSSNTPTSGYTF; CDR3nt: TGTGCCAGCAGGTCAAGCAACACCCCAACCTCTGGCTACACCTTC
d_gene: -; abundance: -; j_gene: TRBJ2-2; v_gene: TRBV6-5; CDR3aa: CASSYSSGVNTGELFF; CDR3nt: TGTGCCAGCAGTTACTCATCGGGGGTGAACACCGGGGAGCTGTTTTTT
d_gene: -; abundance: -; j_gene: TRBJ2-1; v_gene: TRBV4-1; CDR3aa: CASSQAPNRNEQFF; CDR3nt: TGCGCCAGCAGCCAAGCACCAAATCGCAATGAGCAGTTCTTC
d_gene: TRBD1; abundance: few; j_gene: TRBJ1-5; v_gene: TRBV6-1; CDR3aa: CASSDQDRVSNQPQHF; CDR3nt: TGTGCCAGCAGTGACCAGGACAGGGTTAGCAATCAGCCCCAGCATTTT
d_gene: -; abundance: -; j_gene: TRBJ1-1; v_gene: TRBV7-9; CDR3aa: CASSSDVTTEAFF; CDR3nt: TGCGCCAGCAGCTCTGACGTGACCACTGAAGCTTTCTTT
d_gene: -; abundance: -; j_gene: TRBJ1-4; v_gene: TRBV4-1; CDR3aa: CASSQDFDRSNEKLFF; CDR3nt: TGCGCCAGCAGCCAAGATTTCGACAGGAGTAATGAAAAACTGTTTTTT
d_gene: -; abundance: -; j_gene: TRBJ1-3; v_gene: TRBV7-6; CDR3aa: CASSHSRLSGNTIYF; CDR3nt: TGTGCCAGCAGCCATTCGAGGCTCTCTGGAAACACCATATATTTT
d_gene: -; abundance: -; j_gene: TRBJ1-1; v_gene: TRBV11-3; CDR3aa: CASSLRWDTEAFF; CDR3nt: TGTGCCAGCAGCTTAAGGTGGGACACCGAAGCTTTCTTT
d_gene: TRBD2; abundance: -; j_gene: TRBJ2-2; v_gene: TRBV18; CDR3aa: CASSPLVLAGGINTGELFF; CDR3nt: TGTGCCAGCTCACCCCTAGTTTTAGCGGGGGGAATTAACACCGGGGAGCTGTTTTTT
d_gene: TRBD1; abundance: few; j_gene: TRBJ2-1; v_gene: TRBV6-6; CDR3aa: CASSYPGTGGSREQFF; CDR3nt: TGTGCCAGCAGTTATCCCGGGACAGGGGGGAGTCGTGAGCAGTTCTTC
d_gene: -; abundance: -; j_gene: TRBJ1-4; v_gene: TRBV10-3; CDR3aa: CATGSGNKNEKLFF; CDR3nt: TGTGCCACGGGGTCGGGGAATAAGAATGAAAAACTGTTTTTT
d_gene: -; abundance: -; j_gene: TRBJ2-7; v_gene: TRBV18; CDR3aa: CASSPLQGPYEQYF; CDR3nt: TGTGCCAGCTCACCGTTACAGGGTCCCTACGAGCAGTACTTC
d_gene: TRBD2; abundance: -; j_gene: TRBJ2-2; v_gene: TRBV19; CDR3aa: CASRSTSGGTGELFF; CDR3nt: TGTGCCAGTAGGTCGACTAGCGGGGGGACCGGGGAGCTGTTTTTT
d_gene: -; abundance: -; j_gene: TRBJ2-5; v_gene: TRBV7-9; CDR3aa: CASRNRLGEETQYF; CDR3nt: TGTGCCAGCAGGAACCGATTAGGAGAAGAGACCCAGTACTTC
d_gene: -; abundance: once; j_gene: TRBJ1-3; v_gene: TRBV5-1; CDR3aa: CASSLGTSGNTIYF; CDR3nt: TGCGCCAGCAGTTTGGGGACCTCTGGAAACACCATATATTTT
d_gene: -; abundance: -; j_gene: TRBJ1-1; v_gene: TRBV25-1; CDR3aa: CASSGQILNTEAFF; CDR3nt: TGTGCCAGCAGTGGACAGATCCTGAACACTGAAGCTTTCTTT
d_gene: TRBD1; abundance: -; j_gene: TRBJ2-7; v_gene: TRBV23-1; CDR3aa: CASSPDRDSYEQYF; CDR3nt: TGCGCCAGCAGTCCCGACAGGGACTCCTACGAGCAGTACTTC
d_gene: TRBD2; abundance: -; j_gene: TRBJ2-1; v_gene: TRBV7-6; CDR3aa: CASSLSGGTYNEQFF; CDR3nt: TGTGCCAGCAGCCTTAGCGGGGGAACTTACAATGAGCAGTTCTTC
d_gene: -; abundance: few; j_gene: TRBJ1-3; v_gene: TRBV7-9; CDR3aa: CASSSSSGNTIYF; CDR3nt: TGTGCCAGCAGCTCGAGCTCTGGAAACACCATATATTTT
d_gene: -; abundance: -; j_gene: TRBJ1-3; v_gene: TRBV6-5; CDR3aa: CAGGRGFSSGNTIYF; CDR3nt: TGTGCCGGGGGGAGGGGGTTCTCCTCTGGAAACACCATATATTTT
d_gene: -; abundance: -; j_gene: TRBJ2-3; v_gene: TRBV9; CDR3aa: CASSVVGVDTQYF; CDR3nt: TGTGCCAGCAGCGTAGTGGGGGTAGATACGCAGTATTTT
d_gene: TRBD1; abundance: -; j_gene: TRBJ1-5; v_gene: TRBV2; CDR3aa: CASRGTGGIQPQHF; CDR3nt: TGTGCCAGCAGAGGGACAGGGGGGATTCAGCCCCAGCATTTT